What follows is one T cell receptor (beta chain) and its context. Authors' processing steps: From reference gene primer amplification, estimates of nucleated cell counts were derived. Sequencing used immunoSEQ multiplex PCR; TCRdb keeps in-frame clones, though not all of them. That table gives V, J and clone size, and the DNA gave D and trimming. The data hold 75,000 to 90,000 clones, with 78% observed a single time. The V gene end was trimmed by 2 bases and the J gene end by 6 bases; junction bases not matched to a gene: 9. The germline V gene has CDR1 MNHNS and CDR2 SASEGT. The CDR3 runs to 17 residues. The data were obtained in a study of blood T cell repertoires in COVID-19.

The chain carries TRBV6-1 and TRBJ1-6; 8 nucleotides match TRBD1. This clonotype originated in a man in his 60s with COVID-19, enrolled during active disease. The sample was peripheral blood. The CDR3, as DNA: TGTGCCAGCAGTGAATTTTTTGGGGGGACAGGTAATTCACCCCTCCACTTT. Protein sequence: CASSEFFGGTGNSPLHF.